This T cell receptor beta chain was identified in a study of blood T cell repertoires in COVID-19. Study overall: Sites in the United States, Italy and Spain provided acute and convalescent COVID-19 samples.

The J segment lost 7 bases and the V segment lost 1 base, leaving 2 bases of the junction unmatched. Germline V lookup: CDR1 LNHDA, CDR2 SQIVND (reference sequence). The CDR3 loop spans 13 amino acids. Original analysis: Researchers report that nucleated cell counts were estimated from reference gene primer amplification. Generated by immunoSEQ multiplex PCR, the TCRdb table keeps only in-frame clones and is missing some. D and trimming come from the DNA, and the V and J calls and clone size come from that table. The data show over 150,000 clones, with 80% to 85% seen just once and around 7.5% held by the top ten.

The gene calls are TRBV19 and TRBJ2-5, with 8 bases aligning to TRBD1. The specimen sequenced was PBMCs or T cells enriched from blood (not recorded which). This TCR came from a man in his forties who had recovered from COVID-19. DNA for the CDR3: TGTGCCAGTAGTATAGGAACAGGGGGGACCCAGTACTTC. Amino acid sequence: CASSIGTGGTQYF.